What follows are 20 T cell receptor beta chains derived from one specimen sequenced in a study of identical twins. One entry per CDR3 protein, called by TCRdb with MiXCR from the 5' RACE reads. This sample has around 470,000 distinct CDR3 sequences, with 12% to 15% found just once. This sample also belongs to another study, concerning yellow fever vaccine responses in identical twins.

Specimen: CD4+ T cells sorted from blood. The receptors originated from a woman in her late teens or twenties in good health.

There are a few counts of this clonotype. V usage is TRBV20-1 and J usage is TRBJ2-5; 8 bases line up with TRBD1. Per germline, CDR1 DFQATT and CDR2 SNEGSKA (reference sequence). The CDR3 has 14 amino acids. Germline trimming cut 1 base from V and 3 bases from J; bases unmatched to any gene: 4. The CDR3 here is CSARGDRTKETQYF. The CDR3 nucleotides read TGCAGTGCTAGAGGGGACAGGACAAAAGAGACCCAGTACTTC.

CDR3 residues: CASSLHEGGKNEQFF. The CDR3 DNA reads TGTGCCAGCAGTTTGCACGAGGGCGGGAAAAATGAGCAGTTCTTC. The chain couples TRBV28 to TRBJ2-1, with D maybe TRBD2 (6 bases). V was cut by 3 bases and J by 7 bases, with 16 bases left in between. The CDR3 totals 15 residues. From germline, CDR1 is MDHEN and CDR2 SYDVKM.

The CDR3 nucleotides are TGTGCCAGTTGTTGGGGGGGCCGGAAGGGAGAGACCCAGTACTTC. Amino acids: CASCWGGRKGETQYF. The chain recombines TRBV12-3 or TRBV12-4 with TRBJ2-5; TRBD2 might be the D (7 bases). Trimming removed 9 bases from V and 4 bases from J, with 21 bases in between. The CDR3 loop spans 15 amino acids.

This rearrangement joins TRBV11-2 to TRBJ2-3; D is uncertain. The CDR3 runs 12 residues. CDR1 is SGHAT and CDR2 is FQNNGV in the germline V gene. V was cut by 3 bases and J by 11 bases, with 12 bases left in between. The CDR3 coding sequence is TGTGCCAGCAGCTTTGACGTCGAGGAGCAGTATTTT. Protein product: CASSFDVEEQYF.

V is TRBV5-8 and J is TRBJ2-2; 10 bases are a match to TRBD1. Trimming at V came to 5 bases and at J to 4 bases, leaving 8 bases not matched to a gene. There are 16 residues in the CDR3. The germline V gene has CDR1 SGHTS and CDR2 YDEGEE. In DNA form, the CDR3 reads TGTGCCAGCAGAAGTGGGACAGGGGTTGGCACCGGGGAGCTGTTTTTT. This sequence encodes CASRSGTGVGTGELFF.

This clonotype was observed a handful of times. The chain employs TRBV3-1 and TRBJ2-1; 10 nucleotides align to TRBD2. The CDR3 has 16 amino acids. V shed 0 bases and J 9 bases; nucleotides not matched to a gene: 8. Germline V CDR1 and CDR2: LGHDT, YNNKEL (reference sequence). The CDR3 sequence: CASSQDLLAGAIEQFF. CDR3 DNA: TGTGCCAGCAGCCAAGATCTCCTAGCGGGGGCCATTGAGCAGTTCTTC.

This chain links TRBV11-3 with TRBJ2-1; weak D call: TRBD2 (6 bases). Germline V gene sequence: CDR1 SGHNT, CDR2 YENEEA. There are 15 residues in the CDR3. V lost 1 base and J 7 bases, leaving 14 bases between the germline ends. This CDR3 reads CASSLGLEAGNEQFF. In nucleotides, the CDR3 is TGTGCCAGCAGCTTAGGGCTAGAGGCGGGAAATGAGCAGTTCTTC.

This clonotype showed up just a few times. The chain recombines TRBV7-8 with TRBJ2-3; D is perhaps TRBD1 (6 bases). Germline loops: CDR1 SGHVS, CDR2 FQNEAQ. V gave up 2 bases and J gave up 0 bases, with 9 bases separating them. The CDR3 is 15 amino acids. CDR3 protein: CASSLRQGSTDTQYF. In DNA form, the CDR3 reads TGTGCCAGCAGCTTACGGCAGGGGAGCACAGATACGCAGTATTTT.

The chain recombines TRBV15 with TRBJ2-7; 8 bases map to TRBD2. This CDR3 spans 18 amino acids. CDR1 is LNHNV, CDR2 YYDKDF, per germline (reference sequence). V lost 0 bases, J lost 2 bases, and 12 bases stayed unmatched. The CDR3 protein is CATSRDRVAGRYAYEQYF. The CDR3 DNA reads as TGTGCCACCAGCAGAGATCGGGTAGCGGGACGGTATGCCTACGAGCAGTACTTC.

This clonotype appeared many times. The chain has TRBV4-1 and TRBJ1-1, with D possibly matching TRBD1 (6 bases). Germline values: CDR1 MGHRA, CDR2 YSYEKL. This CDR3 is built from 15 residues. V shed 5 bases and J shed 1 base, with 14 bases lying between them. The CDR3 loop reads CASSNRATGNTEAFF. DNA of the CDR3: TGCGCCAGCAGCAACAGGGCTACCGGGAACACTGAAGCTTTCTTT.

This clonotype was found a few times. The rearrangement links TRBV4-3 to TRBJ2-1; 12 bases are shared with TRBD2. CDR1 and CDR2 (germline): LGHNA, YSLEER. This CDR3 spans 17 amino acids. V was clipped by 2 bases and J by 4 bases; unmatched bases: 6. The CDR3 DNA follows: TGCGCCAGCAGCCAATCTTTAGGGACTAGCGGGTACAATGAGCAGTTCTTC. Translation gives CASSQSLGTSGYNEQFF.

The J gene is TRBJ2-1, the V gene TRBV21-1; the D call TRBD2 from the table was never checked on the DNA. TRBV21-1 represents a pseudogene. The CDR3 is made up of 21 amino acids. This CDR3 reads CASSINNRLAGGPSSYNEQFF. The DNA for the CDR3 is TGTGCCAGCAGCATAAATAATAGACTAGCGGGAGGACCATCTTCCTACAATGAGCAGTTCTTC.

This clonotype was found a few times. J is TRBJ1-4 and V is TRBV18, with D possibly TRBD1 on 6 matching bases. From germline, CDR1 is KGHSH and CDR2 LQKENI. This CDR3 region has 12 residues. Trimming removed 5 bases from V and 8 bases from J, with 9 bases in between. CDR3 DNA sequence: TGTGCCAGCTCAGGGGACACCGAAAAACTGTTTTTT. This codes for CASSGDTEKLFF.

Only a few counts were recorded for this clonotype. This rearrangement joins TRBV29-1 to TRBJ1-2; D may be TRBD1 (6 bases). CDR1 and CDR2 (germline): SQVTM, ANQGSEA. The CDR3 spans 14 residues. Trimming took 3 bases from V and 8 from J, leaving 19 bases between them. CDR3 bases: TGCAGCGTTGAGGCCCCGGGACAAGGAGGCGGCTACACCTTC. It encodes CSVEAPGQGGGYTF.

There are many counts of this clonotype. The CDR3: CASSRGDNEQFF. The DNA for the CDR3 is TGTGCCAGCAGCAGAGGGGACAATGAGCAGTTCTTC. The chain is built from TRBV12-3 or TRBV12-4 and TRBJ2-1; D may correspond to TRBD1 or TRBD2 (5 bases each). Deletions cut 6 bases from V and 5 bases from J, with 8 bases between. The CDR3 totals 12 residues.

The sample holds a few counts of this clonotype. The gene calls are TRBV4-2 and TRBJ2-7; 16 nucleotides align to TRBD2. The CDR3 loop spans 19 amino acids. Germline assignment: CDR1 LGHNA and CDR2 YNFKEQ. J gave up 4 bases and V 4 bases, and 13 bases lay outside the gene matches. CDR3 loop: CASSPYRAPGLAGGYEQYF. For the CDR3, the DNA is TGTGCCAGCAGCCCGTACAGGGCGCCGGGACTAGCGGGAGGGTACGAGCAGTACTTC.

A few counts support this clonotype. In DNA, the CDR3 is TGCAGTGCTAGAGATTCGGCGGACCACTACAATGAGCAGTTCTTC. This translates into CSARDSADHYNEQFF. V is TRBV20-1 and J is TRBJ2-1, with D hard to call. Trimming cost V 0 bases and J 3 bases, with 12 bases left between them. CDR3 size: 15 residues. Germline V gives CDR1 DFQATT, CDR2 SNEGSKA (reference sequence).

The V call is TRBV12-3 or TRBV12-4, the J call TRBJ2-2; D remains ambiguous. This CDR3 region has 15 residues. V shed 3 bases and J shed 3 bases, with 11 bases lying between them. CDR3 region: CASSFKGGDTGELFF. The CDR3 DNA reads as TGTGCCAGCAGTTTCAAAGGCGGAGACACCGGGGAGCTGTTTTTT.

This clonotype was counted between two and nine times. The chain recombines TRBV3-1 with TRBJ2-1; D is ambiguous. The V gene lost 1 base and the J gene lost 6 bases, with 13 bases spanning the gap. Per germline, CDR1 LGHDT and CDR2 YNNKEL (reference sequence). This CDR3 region has 15 residues. The CDR3: CASSQGPTVSNEQFF. The DNA of the CDR3 is TGTGCCAGCAGCCAAGGGCCGACCGTAAGCAATGAGCAGTTCTTC.

In its sample, this clonotype was seen a few times. This chain links TRBV7-2 with TRBJ2-1; D remains unclear. Per the germline V gene, CDR1 is SGHTA and CDR2 is FQGNSA. The length of the CDR3 is 15 residues. V lost 3 bases to trimming and J lost 0 bases, with 9 bases between them. In DNA form, the CDR3 reads TGTGCCAGCAGCTTCGACGTCAGCTCCTACAATGAGCAGTTCTTC. This gives the protein CASSFDVSSYNEQFF.